This TCR beta chain was captured in a study of OX40 agonist ivuxolimab in advanced cancers. Study results and caveats: Mean expanded clone counts were higher in CD8+ than CD4+ T cells.

TCRdb's copy holds only in-frame clones and misses some; the assay was immunoSEQ multiplex PCR. The top ten hold around 59% of the sample, which has tens of thousands of clones, around 78% seen once. Concerning this clone itself: Its target is not known.

The CDR3 sequence is 15 residues long. V dropped 6 bases and J dropped 3 bases, with 15 bases sitting between them. The germline gives CDR1 SNHLY, CDR2 FYNNEI. This receptor was identified in an adult with an advanced solid tumor such as melanoma, head and neck, liver or kidney cancer. The rearrangement links TRBV2 to TRBJ1-5, with a tentative D call TRBD1 (6 bases). The sequencing used CD4+ or CD8+ T cells sorted from blood, collected in a trial of the OX40 agonist ivuxolimab. This CDR3 reads CASSENRAHNQPQHF. The DNA of the CDR3 is TGTGCCAGCAGCGAAAACAGGGCTCACAATCAGCCCCAGCATTTT.